Following are 9 T cell receptor beta chains from one sample sequenced in a study of cytomegalovirus exposure and HLA in healthy donors. Both 60 Vbeta primers and 13 Jbeta primers went into the PCR. Clones were sequenced by immunoSEQ multiplex PCR, and TCRdb holds only the in-frame ones, with some missing. This table has 130,000 to 150,000 clones, 80% appearing once. The sequenced sample was PBMCs. The receptor source for this set is a man between 35 and 55 years old in good health and CMV-seronegative.

The V call is TRBV10-2, the J call TRBJ2-7; a possible D gene is TRBD1 (6 bases). V lost 7 bases, J lost 4 bases, and 14 bases lay in between. The CDR3 sequence is 13 residues long. Per germline, CDR1 WSHSY and CDR2 SAAADI. The CDR3 loop is CASTHLGQYEQYF. CDR3 in DNA: TGCGCCAGCACCCACCTCGGACAGTACGAGCAGTACTTC.

CDR3 protein: CASSLDDRPLHYNEQFF. The CDR3 DNA reads TGCGCCAGCAGCTTAGATGACAGGCCCCTCCACTACAATGAGCAGTTCTTC. The chain carries TRBV5-1 and TRBJ2-1, with D possibly matching TRBD1 (6 bases). CDR1 is SGHRS and CDR2 is YFSETQ in the germline V gene. CDR3 length equals 17 residues. The V and J ends lost 2 bases and 3 bases respectively, with 18 bases between them. The whole variable domain, remainder taken from reference TRBV5-1 and TRBJ2-1, is KAGVTQTPRYLIKTRGQQVTLSCSPISGHRSVSWYQQTPGQGLQFLFEYFSETQRNKGNFPGRFSGRQFSNSRSEMNVSTLELGDSALYLCASSLDDRPLHYNEQFFGPGTRLTVL.

The chain has TRBV5-6 and TRBJ1-5, with D possibly TRBD1 on 5 matching bases. CDR1 and CDR2 (germline): SGHDT, YYEEEE. The CDR3 is 15 amino acids. V was pared by 3 bases and J by 6 bases, with 16 bases between. The DNA of the CDR3 is TGTGCCAGCAGCTCTTCCCAGGGTTGGGGTCAGCCCCAGCATTTT. This translates into CASSSSQGWGQPQHF.

The chain links TRBV7-2 to TRBJ1-1, with 8 bases identical to TRBD1. The CDR3 spans 14 residues. Looked up from germline, CDR1 is SGHTA and CDR2 is FQGNSA. J was trimmed by 1 base and V by 6 bases; bases with no gene match: 4. The CDR3 bases are TGTGCCAGCAGTCAGGGGGCGTGGAACACTGAAGCTTTCTTT. Protein product: CASSQGAWNTEAFF.

CDR3 amino acids: CASSLGLAGVQETQYF. DNA of the CDR3: TGTGCCAGCAGCTTGGGGCTAGCGGGGGTCCAAGAGACCCAGTACTTC. The V and J genes are TRBV5-6 and TRBJ2-5, with TRBD2 identical over 10 bases. V trimming: 0 bases; J trimming: 1 base; junction bases outside the gene matches: 3. CDR1 and CDR2 (germline): SGHDT, YYEEEE. CDR3 length: 16 residues.

The DNA of the CDR3 is TGCGCCAGCAGCCAAGTCCCAGGGGCAGAGCAGTACTTC. Protein sequence: CASSQVPGAEQYF. This chain uses TRBV4-3 with TRBJ2-7, with a tentative D call TRBD1 (6 bases). The CDR3 runs to 13 residues. CDR1 is LGHNA and CDR2 is YSLEER in the germline V gene. The ends were cut back, 1 base at V and 7 bases at J, with 11 bases in the middle.

Concerning this clone itself: Its ends do not fully match the called genes, so a read error is possible. DNA for the CDR3: TGTGCTAGCAGCACCGGGACTAGCGGGGGCCCGTTCTACAATGAGCAGTTCTTC. This codes for CASSTGTSGGPFYNEQFF. The rearrangement joins TRBV7-7 to TRBJ2-1; 14 bases are shared with TRBD2. This CDR3 contains 18 residues. Germline V gene lookup returns CDR1 SSHAT and CDR2 FNYEAQ (reference sequence).

This rearrangement joins TRBV6-4 to TRBJ2-7; 10 nucleotides match TRBD2. The CDR3 runs to 15 residues. Unmatched junction bases numbered 7, after V lost 4 bases and J lost 4 bases. Per the germline V gene, CDR1 is MRHNA and CDR2 is SNTAGT. CDR3 loop: CASSAERGGSYEQYF. For the CDR3, the DNA is TGTGCCAGCAGTGCGGAGCGGGGGGGCTCGTACGAGCAGTACTTC.

The chain joins TRBV10-1 to TRBJ1-5; D is ambiguous. With 2 bases removed from V and 2 bases from J, the gap between germline ends came to 4 bases. The germline CDR1 and CDR2 sequences are WNHNN and SYGVQD (reference sequence). This CDR3 has 13 residues. Here the CDR3 reads CASSEVGNQPQHF. In nucleotides, the CDR3 is TGCGCCAGCAGTGAGGTCGGCAATCAGCCCCAGCATTTT.